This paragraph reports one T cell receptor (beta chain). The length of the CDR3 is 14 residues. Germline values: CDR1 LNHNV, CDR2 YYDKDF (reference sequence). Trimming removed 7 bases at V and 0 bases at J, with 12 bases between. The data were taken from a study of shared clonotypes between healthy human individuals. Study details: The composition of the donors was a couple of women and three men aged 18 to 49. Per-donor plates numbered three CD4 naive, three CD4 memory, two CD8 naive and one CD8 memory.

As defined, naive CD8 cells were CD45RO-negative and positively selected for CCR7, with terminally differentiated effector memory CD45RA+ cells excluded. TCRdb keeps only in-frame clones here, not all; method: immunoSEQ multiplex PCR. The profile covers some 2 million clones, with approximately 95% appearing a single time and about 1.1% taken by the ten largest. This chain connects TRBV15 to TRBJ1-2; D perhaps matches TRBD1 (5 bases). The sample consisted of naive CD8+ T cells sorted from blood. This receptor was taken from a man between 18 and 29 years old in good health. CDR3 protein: CATTETDPNYGYTF. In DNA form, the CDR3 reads TGTGCCACCACCGAGACAGATCCTAACTATGGCTACACCTTC.